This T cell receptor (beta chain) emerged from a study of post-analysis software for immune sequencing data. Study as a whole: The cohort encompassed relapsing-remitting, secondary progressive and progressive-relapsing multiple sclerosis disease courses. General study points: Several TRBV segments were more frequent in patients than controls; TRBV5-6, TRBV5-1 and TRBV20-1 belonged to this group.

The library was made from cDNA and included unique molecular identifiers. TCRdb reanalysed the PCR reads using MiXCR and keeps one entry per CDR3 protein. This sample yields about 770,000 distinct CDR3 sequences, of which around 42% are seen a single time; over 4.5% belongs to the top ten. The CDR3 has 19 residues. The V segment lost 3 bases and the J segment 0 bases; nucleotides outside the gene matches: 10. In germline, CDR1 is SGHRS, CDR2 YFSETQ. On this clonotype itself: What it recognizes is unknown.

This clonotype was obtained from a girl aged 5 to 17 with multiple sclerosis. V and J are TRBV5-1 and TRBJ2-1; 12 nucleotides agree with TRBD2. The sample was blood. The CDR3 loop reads CASSWTGTSGLSSYNEQFF. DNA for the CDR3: TGCGCCAGCAGCTGGACCGGGACTAGCGGGCTAAGCTCCTACAATGAGCAGTTCTTC. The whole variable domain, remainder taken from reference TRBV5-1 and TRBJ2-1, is KAGVTQTPRYLIKTRGQQVTLSCSPISGHRSVSWYQQTPGQGLQFLFEYFSETQRNKGNFPGRFSGRQFSNSRSEMNVSTLELGDSALYLCASSWTGTSGLSSYNEQFFGPGTRLTVL.